The source of this T cell receptor beta chain is a study of shared clonotypes between healthy human individuals. The length of the CDR3 is 13 residues. V was trimmed by 1 base and J by 5 bases, leaving 8 bases between them. Per germline, CDR1 PRHDT and CDR2 FYEKMQ (reference sequence). Produced via immunoSEQ multiplex PCR; TCRdb's table is partial and in-frame only. The table has about 2.1 million clones, over 85% seen once. Naive CD8 cells, CD45RO-negative and positively selected for CCR7, excluded terminally differentiated effector memory CD45RA+ cells. Source material: naive CD8+ T cells from PBMCs. The gene calls are TRBV13 and TRBJ2-5, with D unresolved. The source is a man aged 18-30 years in good health. Some clones in this sample may be carry-over from other donors' samples. DNA of the CDR3: TGTGCCAGCAGCTTAGACCAGACGGAGACCCAGTACTTC. It yields the protein CASSLDQTETQYF.